The 30 T cell receptor delta chains in this list originate from one sample, sequenced in a study of gamma-delta chains in newborns, infants, children. TCRdb re-identified clones in the reads via CATT. The data show around 2,300 delta-chain clones, approximately 1% seen once. The material sequenced was blood. These receptors were obtained from a child who was a newborn, infant or young child, either healthy, febrile or measles-vaccinated (not recorded which).

As concerns this clone: The protein held in TCRdb is that of a much larger clone and does not match this DNA's translation at residue 14, likely because of a read error; the protein shown is translated from the DNA. The chain links TRDV2 to TRDJ3; 10 bases align to TRDD3. Germline V gene data show CDR1 as GEAIGNYY and CDR2 as EKD. CDR3 length: 18 amino acids. This CDR3 reads CACDTGGYYSWDTLQMFF. The CDR3 nucleotides read TGTGCCTGTGACACTGGGGGATACTATTCCTGGGACACCCTACAGATGTTTTTC.

This clone was recorded a few times. This sequence may be a read error, since a much larger clone differs from it by one base. Distinct nucleotide sequences in the sample also encode this CDR3. V is TRDV1 and J is TRDJ2, with TRDD3 matching 9 bases. Germline V gene sequence: CDR1 TSWWSYY, CDR2 QGS. The CDR3 is made up of 17 amino acids. CDR3 coding DNA: TGTGCTCTTGGGGACCCCCGCTGGGGGATTTTGACAGCACAGCTCTTCTTT. It encodes CALGDPRWGILTAQLFF.

Only a few counts were recorded for this clone. It differs at one base from a far larger clone, so likely a read error. The DNA of the CDR3 is TGTGCCTGTGACACCGTACGTACTGGGGGATACAAAGCCCGGGACACCCGACAGATGTTTTTC. Translated, it gives CACDTVRTGGYKARDTRQMFF. The chain employs TRDV2 and TRDJ3; 12 nucleotides align to TRDD3. The J gene is not listed in TCRdb, so it was assigned here from a DNA match to germline. The trim removed 0 bases at V and 5 bases at J, leaving 13 bases unmatched. The CDR3 loop spans 21 amino acids. Germline V gives CDR1 GEAIGNYY, CDR2 EKD.

As for this clone: A far larger clone is just one base off, so this is likely a read error. Other DNA sequences from this sample encode an identical CDR3 as well. The chain couples TRAV29/DV5 to TRDJ3, with TRDD3 matching over 9 bases. CDR1 is NSMFDY, CDR2 ISSIKDK, per germline. The CDR3 is made up of 19 amino acids. The CDR3 coding sequence is TGCGCAGCAACCATCTGGGGGATTCCTTTTTCCTGGGACACCCGACAGATGTTTTTC. It encodes CAATIWGIPFSWDTRQMFF.

This clone was observed a handful of times. A single base is all that separates this from a far larger clone, so a read error is likely. Different DNA sequences within this sample yield the same CDR3. This sequence joins TRDV2 and TRDJ1; the D gene is possibly TRDD3 (5 bases). Germline CDR1 and CDR2: GEAIGNYY and EKD. The CDR3 has 16 amino acids. CDR3 DNA: TGTGCCTGTGACGCGATGGGGACCCCTTACACTGATAAACTCATCTTT. Translation gives CACDAMGTPYTDKLIF.

As concerns this clone: The protein TCRdb lists belongs to a much larger clone and differs from this DNA's translation at residue 4, which points to a read error; the protein shown is made from the DNA. The chain joins TRDV2 to TRDJ2, with 9 bases fitting TRDD3. This CDR3 spans 15 amino acids. The ends lost 6 bases at V and 4 bases at J; junction bases unmatched: 8. CDR1 and CDR2 from the germline V gene are GEAIGNYY and EKD. The CDR3 loop is CACNGLGDPTAQLFF. CDR3 sequence (DNA): TGTGCCTGTAACGGACTGGGGGACCCGACAGCACAACTCTTCTTT.

To note about this clone: The TCRdb protein comes from a much larger clone and disagrees with this DNA's translation at residue 17, likely due to a read error; the protein given here is derived from the DNA. This chain joins TRDV2 and TRDJ3, with D maybe TRDD3 (6 bases). Germline CDR1 is GEAIGNYY and CDR2 is EKD. This CDR3 has 19 amino acids. CDR3 in DNA: TGTGCCTGTGACACCGGATGGGGGCCACCCTCCTGGGACACCCGACAGACGTTTTTC. This translates into CACDTGWGPPSWDTRQTFF.

To note about this clone: The database protein in TCRdb disagrees with the DNA translation at residue 13; the sequence shown here was translated from the DNA. The rearrangement uses TRDV3 and TRDJ1; 9 nucleotides agree with TRDD3. CDR3 length: 15 residues. Germline loops: CDR1 TVYSNPD, CDR2 GDNSRS (reference sequence). The CDR3 loop reads CAFSSILGDTDKPIF. The CDR3 DNA sequence: TGTGCCTTTAGCTCCATACTGGGGGACACCGATAAACCCATCTTT.

This clone is termed large. V and J are TRDV2 and TRDJ3; possibly TRDD3 for D (6 bases). Germline CDR1 GEAIGNYY, CDR2 EKD. The V end was cut by 0 bases, the J end by 0 bases, with 14 bases between. The CDR3 covers 19 residues. CDR3 bases: TGTGCCTGTGACACCTTACTGGGAACAAGCTCCTGGGACACCCGACAGATGTTTTTC. Translation gives CACDTLLGTSSWDTRQMFF.

Regarding this clone: The protein TCRdb gives is from a much larger clone and does not agree with this DNA's translation at residue 3, likely a read error; the protein shown here comes from the DNA. The chain carries TRDV2 and TRDJ2; 9 bases line up with TRDD3. The CDR3 totals 15 residues. CDR1 and CDR2 (germline): GEAIGNYY, EKD. DNA of the CDR3: TGTGCCAGTGACATACTGGGGGATTTGACAGCACAACTCTTCTTT. Its protein product is CASDILGDLTAQLFF.

A remark on this clone: Given a much more abundant clone one base away, this may be a read error. The chain has TRDV2 and TRDJ3; 10 bases match TRDD3. Per germline, CDR1 GEAIGNYY and CDR2 EKD. The CDR3 runs 18 residues. CDR3 protein: CARDTGGYASWDTRQMFF. CDR3 nucleotides: TGTGCCCGTGACACCGGGGGATACGCCTCCTGGGACACCCGACAGATGTTTTTC.

Concerning this clone: The TCRdb protein comes from a much larger clone and disagrees with this DNA's translation at residue 13, likely due to a read error; the protein given here is derived from the DNA. The chain uses TRDV2 and TRDJ2, with 13 bases matching TRDD3. The CDR3 loop spans 15 amino acids. Looked up from germline, CDR1 is GEAIGNYY and CDR2 is EKD. The CDR3 coding sequence is TGTGCCTGTGACATACTGGGGGATACGACAGCACAATTCTTCTTT. It is translated as CACDILGDTTAQFFF.

A note on this clone: The protein held in TCRdb is that of a much larger clone and does not match this DNA's translation at residue 4, likely because of a read error; the protein shown is translated from the DNA. The chain uses TRDV2 and TRDJ2; TRDD3 matches at 9 bases. Per germline, CDR1 GEAIGNYY and CDR2 EKD. Unmatched junction bases numbered 7, after V lost 5 bases and J lost 4 bases. This CDR3 has 15 residues. The CDR3 sequence is CACGFLGDETAQLFF. The CDR3 DNA is TGTGCCTGTGGCTTTCTGGGGGATGAGACAGCACAACTCTTCTTT.

About this clone itself: Possible read error: a much larger clone is one base away. This sample includes further DNA sequences coding for the same CDR3. The rearrangement links TRDV2 to TRDJ3; perhaps TRDD3 as D (6 bases). Per the germline V gene, CDR1 is GEAIGNYY and CDR2 is EKD. CDR3 length equals 18 residues. CDR3 in DNA: TGTGCCTGTGACACCCTACTGGGAGATACCTGGGACACTCGACAGATGTTTTTC. This gives the protein CACDTLLGDTWDTRQMFF.

Concerning this clone: This DNA's translation and the protein TCRdb lists, from a much larger clone, do not match at residue 3, likely due to a read error; the protein shown is translated from the DNA. V and J are TRDV2 and TRDJ3; possible D gene TRDD3, 6 bases. The germline gives CDR1 GEAIGNYY, CDR2 EKD. The CDR3 is 19 residues long. The CDR3 sequence: CARDTVWGSSSWDTRQMFF. In nucleotides, the CDR3 is TGTGCCCGTGACACCGTTTGGGGATCAAGCTCCTGGGACACCCGACAGATGTTTTTC.

This clone was seen a few times. A much larger clone differs from this one at a single base, so this may be a read error. The sample carries other DNA sequences with the same CDR3. This chain joins TRDV2 and TRDJ3, with TRDD3 matching 13 bases. The V gene's germline CDR1 is GEAIGNYY and CDR2 EKD. The CDR3 covers 20 residues. The CDR3 region is CACDTVLGDTQTWDTRQMFF. As DNA, the CDR3 is TGTGCCTGTGACACCGTACTGGGGGATACGCAGACCTGGGACACCCGACAAATGTTTTTC.

This clone was observed a handful of times. Possible read error: a much larger clone is one base away. The V gene is TRDV2, the J gene TRDJ3, with TRDD3 matching 7 bases. CDR3 length: 20 residues. With 5 bases clipped from V and 0 bases from J, the junction kept 15 bases outside the gene matches. Germline values: CDR1 GEAIGNYY, CDR2 EKD. CDR3 DNA sequence: TGTGCCTGTGGGCCACTCTGGGGGCCCACGACCTCCTGGGACACCCGACAGATGTTTTTC. Encoded protein: CACGPLWGPTTSWDTRQMFF.

Points on this clone: This probably arose from a read error, given a far larger clone one base away. The same CDR3 arises from other DNA sequences in this sample as well. The rearrangement joins TRDV2 to TRDJ2, with D hard to call. This CDR3 spans 15 amino acids. Germline V CDR1 and CDR2: GEAIGNYY, EKD. Trimming pared 2 bases from V and 8 bases from J, leaving 17 bases between. This CDR3 is CACDRLRESTAQLFF. CDR3 nucleotides: TGTGCCTGTGACAGGTTAAGGGAATCGACGGCACAACTCTTCTTT.

Comments on this clone: TCRdb's listed protein matches a much larger clone and diverges from this DNA's translation at residue 9, likely through a read error; the protein shown comes from the DNA. The V and J genes are TRDV2 and TRDJ2, with 8 bases aligning to TRDD3. CDR3 size: 14 residues. V lost 0 bases to trimming and J lost 6 bases; unmatched junction nucleotides: 2. CDR1 GEAIGNYY and CDR2 EKD come from the germline V gene. This chain's CDR3 is CACDTWGMAAQLFF. The CDR3 DNA is TGTGCCTGTGACACCTGGGGGATGGCAGCACAACTCTTCTTT.

Judged by abundance, this clone is medium-sized. The CDR3 nucleotides are TGTGCCTGTGACAATACTGGGGGATCCTGGGACACCCGACAGATGTTTTTC. Translation: CACDNTGGSWDTRQMFF. The chain recombines TRDV2 with TRDJ3, with 9 bases identical to TRDD3. Germline V gene data show CDR1 as GEAIGNYY and CDR2 as EKD. Trimming took 2 bases from V and 1 from J; bases not matched to a gene: 2. The CDR3 extends over 17 amino acids.

This clone occurred a few times. The protein in TCRdb stems from a much larger clone and differs at residue 8 from this DNA's translation, likely a read error; here the protein is translated from the DNA. The chain employs TRDV2 and TRDJ3; D might be TRDD3 (5 bases). The CDR3 spans 19 residues. Per germline, CDR1 GEAIGNYY and CDR2 EKD. V was trimmed by 0 bases and J by 0 bases, leaving 14 bases between them. CDR3 nucleotide sequence: TGTGCCTGTGACACCGCAGGGGGCCCGAGCTCCTGGGACACCCGACAGATGTTTTTC. Protein sequence: CACDTAGGPSSWDTRQMFF.

Concerning this clone itself: The TCRdb protein, from a much larger clone, departs from this DNA's translation at residue 5, likely by read error; the protein shown derives from the DNA. This chain links TRDV2 with TRDJ1; 7 nucleotides align to TRDD3. Germline V gene data show CDR1 as GEAIGNYY and CDR2 as EKD. Trimming removed 3 bases from V and 0 bases from J; junction bases left unmatched: 6. The CDR3 is made up of 15 amino acids. The CDR3 DNA is TGTGCCTGTGACGCCTACGGGGGATACACCGATAAACTCATCTTT. It specifies CACDAYGGYTDKLIF.

Comment on this clone: A far larger clone is a single base away, which makes a read error likely. At the DNA level, this CDR3 is encoded by other sequences in the same sample as well. The V call is TRDV2, the J call TRDJ1; 11 bases align to TRDD3. The germline V gene has CDR1 GEAIGNYY and CDR2 EKD. The CDR3 contains 15 residues. The V gene end was trimmed by 3 bases and the J gene end by 8 bases; junction bases not matched to a gene: 10. CDR3 nucleotide sequence: TGTGCCTGTGACCTACTGGGGGATAATGGCGACAAACTCATCTTT. Its protein product is CACDLLGDNGDKLIF.

By proportion, this clone is large. V gene TRDV2 combines with J gene TRDJ1; 11 nucleotides agree with TRDD3. The CDR3 covers 17 residues. V shed 1 base and J 0 bases; nucleotides not matched to a gene: 6. In germline, CDR1 is GEAIGNYY, CDR2 EKD. The CDR3 spells CACDTLGDNKDTDKLIF. Here the CDR3 DNA reads TGTGCCTGTGACACACTGGGGGATAATAAGGACACCGATAAACTCATCTTT.

This clone has only a few counts. This sequence may be a read error, since a much larger clone differs from it by one base. The chain has TRDV2 and TRDJ3; 12 bases are shared with TRDD3. The V gene's germline CDR1 is GEAIGNYY and CDR2 EKD. CDR3 length equals 21 residues. The CDR3 nucleotides read TGTGCCTGTGACACTGTACTGGGGGATACCGCGCGCTCCTGGGGCACCCGACAGATGTTTTTC. Its protein is CACDTVLGDTARSWGTRQMFF.

This clone is judged large. Other nucleotide sequences in the sample specify the same CDR3. J is TRDJ3 and V is TRDV2; D may be TRDD3 (6 bases). The germline V gene encodes CDR1 GEAIGNYY and CDR2 EKD. There are 16 residues in the CDR3. Trimming removed 0 bases from V and 2 bases from J, with 7 bases in between. DNA of the CDR3: TGTGCCTGTGACACCTGGGATACCTGGGACACCCGACAGATGTTTTTC. It translates to CACDTWDTWDTRQMFF.

Judged by abundance, this clone is medium-sized. Other DNA variants within this sample encode the same CDR3. The chain combines TRDV2 with TRDJ3; 13 bases match TRDD3. CDR1 and CDR2 from the germline V gene are GEAIGNYY and EKD. The CDR3 sequence is 20 residues long. V shed 3 bases, J shed 0 bases, and the junction held 7 bases outside the gene matches. CDR3 bases: TGTGCCTGTGACTCCTTACTGGGGGATACGGGCTCCTGGGACACCCGACAGATGTTTTTC. Its protein is CACDSLLGDTGSWDTRQMFF.

As for this clone: The protein TCRdb gives is from a much larger clone and does not agree with this DNA's translation at residue 9, likely a read error; the protein shown here comes from the DNA. The V and J genes are TRDV2 and TRDJ3, with TRDD3 matching 9 bases. V was clipped by 3 bases and J by 0 bases; unmatched bases: 5. The CDR3 has 18 amino acids. From germline, CDR1 is GEAIGNYY and CDR2 EKD. The CDR3 region has the DNA TGTGCCTGTGACTGGGGGATAGGGGGCTCCTGGGACACCCGACAGATGTTTTTC. It encodes CACDWGIGGSWDTRQMFF.

This clone was counted only a few times. A much larger clone sits a single nucleotide away, making a read error possible. Other DNA sequences in this specimen translate into the identical CDR3. The chain has TRDV2 and TRDJ3, with TRDD3 matching 7 bases. V shed 0 bases, J shed 2 bases, and the junction held 18 bases outside the gene matches. The CDR3 covers 22 residues. Per the germline V gene, CDR1 is GEAIGNYY and CDR2 is EKD. CDR3 loop: CACDTDKGRPGGSPWDTRQMFF. The CDR3 DNA sequence: TGTGCCTGTGACACCGATAAGGGTCGCCCCGGGGGATCTCCCTGGGACACCCGACAGATGTTTTTC.

Note on this clone: A far larger clone lies a single base away; this is likely a read error. This sample also contains other DNA sequences that code for the same CDR3. The chain couples TRDV2 to TRDJ1; perhaps TRDD3 as D (6 bases). V was pared by 3 bases and J by 0 bases, with 13 bases between. CDR1 and CDR2 from the germline V gene are GEAIGNYY and EKD. This CDR3 spans 15 amino acids. The CDR3 DNA reads as TGTGCCTGTGACGGGCCGGGGGAGTACACCGATAAACTCATCTTT. As protein: CACDGPGEYTDKLIF.